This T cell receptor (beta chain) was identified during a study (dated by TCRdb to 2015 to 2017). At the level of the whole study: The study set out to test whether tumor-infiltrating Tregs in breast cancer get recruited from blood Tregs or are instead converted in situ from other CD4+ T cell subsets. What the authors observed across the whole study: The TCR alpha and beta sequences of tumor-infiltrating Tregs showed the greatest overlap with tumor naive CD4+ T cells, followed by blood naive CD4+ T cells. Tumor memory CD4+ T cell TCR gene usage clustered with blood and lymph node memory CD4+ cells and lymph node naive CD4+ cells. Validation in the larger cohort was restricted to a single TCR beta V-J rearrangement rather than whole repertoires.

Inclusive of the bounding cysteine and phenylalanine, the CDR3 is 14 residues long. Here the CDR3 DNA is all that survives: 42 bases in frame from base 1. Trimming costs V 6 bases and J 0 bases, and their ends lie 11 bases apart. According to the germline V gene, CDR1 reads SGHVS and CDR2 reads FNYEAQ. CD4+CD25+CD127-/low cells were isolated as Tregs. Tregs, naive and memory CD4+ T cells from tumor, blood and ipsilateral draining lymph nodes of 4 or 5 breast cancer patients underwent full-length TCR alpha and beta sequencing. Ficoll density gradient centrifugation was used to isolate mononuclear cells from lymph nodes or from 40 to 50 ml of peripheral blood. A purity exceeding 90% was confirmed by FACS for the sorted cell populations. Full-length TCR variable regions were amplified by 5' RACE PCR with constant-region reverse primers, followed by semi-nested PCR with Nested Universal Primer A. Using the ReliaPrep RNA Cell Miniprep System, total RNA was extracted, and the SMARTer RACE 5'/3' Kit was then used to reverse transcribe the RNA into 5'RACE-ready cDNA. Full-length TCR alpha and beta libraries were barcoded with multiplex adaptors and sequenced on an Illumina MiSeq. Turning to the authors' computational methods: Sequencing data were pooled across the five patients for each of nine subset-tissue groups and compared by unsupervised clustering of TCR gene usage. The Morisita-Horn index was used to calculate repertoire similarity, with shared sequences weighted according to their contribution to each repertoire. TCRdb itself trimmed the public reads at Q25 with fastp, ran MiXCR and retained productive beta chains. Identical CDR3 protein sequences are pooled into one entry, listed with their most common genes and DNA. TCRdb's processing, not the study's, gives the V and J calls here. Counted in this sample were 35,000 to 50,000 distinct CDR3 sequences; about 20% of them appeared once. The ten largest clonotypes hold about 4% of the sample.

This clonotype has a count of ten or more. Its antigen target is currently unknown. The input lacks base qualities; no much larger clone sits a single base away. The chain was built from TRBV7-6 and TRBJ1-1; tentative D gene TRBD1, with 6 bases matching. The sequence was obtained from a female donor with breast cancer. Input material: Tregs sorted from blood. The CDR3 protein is CASSLQGMNTEAFF. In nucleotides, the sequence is TGTGCCAGCAGTCTACAGGGAATGAACACTGAAGCTTTCTTT.